This T cell receptor (beta chain) was recorded in a study of T cells after yellow fever vaccination. General study points: Shared CD4/CD8 clonotypes were a small share, likely from convergent recombination. The secondary response was weaker, and its peak arrived faster, on day 5 versus 15.

Germline V CDR1 and CDR2: ENHRY, SYGVKD. V shed 3 bases and J shed 6 bases, with 16 bases lying between them. This CDR3 is built from 15 residues. MiXCR, applied by TCRdb to the 5' RACE reads, yields one record per CDR3 protein. Among about 340,000 distinct CDR3 sequences listed, about 4% were seen once. In its sample, this clonotype was seen a few times. Its target is unknown. Sequenced material: PBMCs, taken 5 days after the yellow fever booster vaccination. The chain links TRBV10-3 to TRBJ2-3; D not certain. This sequence was found in a man younger than 35 who received the YFV17D yellow fever vaccine. CDR3 nucleotides: TGTGCCATCAGTGACCCCCCCAGGAATCTTGATACGCAGTATTTT. Translation: CAISDPPRNLDTQYF.